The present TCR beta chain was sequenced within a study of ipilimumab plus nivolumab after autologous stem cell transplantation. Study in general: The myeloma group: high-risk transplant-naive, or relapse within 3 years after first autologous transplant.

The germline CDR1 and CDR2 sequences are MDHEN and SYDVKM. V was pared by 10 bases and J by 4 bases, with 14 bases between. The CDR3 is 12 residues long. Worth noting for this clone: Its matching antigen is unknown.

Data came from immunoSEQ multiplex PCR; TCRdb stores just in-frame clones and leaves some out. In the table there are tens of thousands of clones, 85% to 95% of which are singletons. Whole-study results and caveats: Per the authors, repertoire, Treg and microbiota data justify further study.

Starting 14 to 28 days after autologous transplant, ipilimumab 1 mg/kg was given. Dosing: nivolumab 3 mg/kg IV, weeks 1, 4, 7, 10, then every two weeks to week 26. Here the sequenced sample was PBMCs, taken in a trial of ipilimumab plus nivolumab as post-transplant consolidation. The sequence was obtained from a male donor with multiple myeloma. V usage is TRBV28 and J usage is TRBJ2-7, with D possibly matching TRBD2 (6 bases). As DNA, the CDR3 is TGTGCCACTGGCGGGAAGTTGTACGAGCAGTACTTC. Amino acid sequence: CATGGKLYEQYF.